This passage covers 31 T cell receptor beta chains from one sample sequenced in a study of T cell responses to AZD1222 COVID-19 vaccine. Here immunoSEQ multiplex PCR was the method, and the copy in TCRdb shows in-frame clones only, minus some. The sample includes 150,000 or so clones, over 90% of them seen just once. The sequenced sample was peripheral blood, obtained on day 0 of AZD1222 vaccination. Every receptor here comes from an adult in good health.

The chain carries TRBV3-1 (or the pseudogene TRBV3-2) and TRBJ1-2; 7 positions agree with TRBD1. V shed 1 base, J shed 2 bases, and the junction held 4 bases outside the gene matches. Germline V gives CDR1 LGHDT, CDR2 YNNKEL (reference sequence). The CDR3 contains 15 residues. CDR3 nucleotides: TGTGCCAGCAGCCAAGCCGGGACAGACAACTATGGCTACACCTTC. This encodes CASSQAGTDNYGYTF.

For the CDR3, the DNA is TGTGCCAGCAGCTTAAGGGGCAGGGGCGGAAACACCATATATTTT. Translating gives CASSLRGRGGNTIYF. The chain employs TRBV7-2 and TRBJ1-3; a weak D match, TRBD1 (6 bases). This CDR3 has 15 residues. V was clipped by 2 bases and J by 4 bases, with 12 bases between them. CDR1 and CDR2 (germline): SGHTA, FQGNSA.

The CDR3 protein is CASSLLAGPYNEQFF. The CDR3, as DNA: TGTGCCAGCAGCTTACTAGCGGGGCCCTACAATGAGCAGTTCTTC. The genes are TRBV7-6 and TRBJ2-1; 9 bases align to TRBD2. Germline CDR1 and CDR2: SGHVS and FNYEAQ. The CDR3 spans 15 residues. After removal of 2 bases from V and 2 bases from J, the junction contained 1 base not matched to a gene.

This clone turned up a few times. The same CDR3 also results from other DNA sequences found in this sample. The chain couples TRBV4-3 to TRBJ1-3; no definite D call. Germline assignment: CDR1 LGHNA and CDR2 YSLEER. The CDR3 is made up of 13 amino acids. V was clipped by 1 base and J by 2 bases, with 3 bases between them. The CDR3 DNA reads TGCGCCAGCAGCCAAGTACCTGGAAACACCATATATTTT. It yields the protein CASSQVPGNTIYF.

V and J are TRBV5-1 and TRBJ2-7; TRBD2 aligns across 9 bases. Germline loops: CDR1 SGHRS, CDR2 YFSETQ. There are 15 residues in the CDR3. The junction had 13 bases not matched to a gene; V was cut back by 5 bases and J by 7 bases. CDR3 coding DNA: TGCGCCAGCAGGGCTAGCGGGGTACTCTTGACTGAGCAGTACTTC. Amino acids: CASRASGVLLTEQYF.

V gene TRBV6-1 combines with J gene TRBJ1-1; the D gene is possibly TRBD1 (5 bases). Germline CDR1 MNHNS, CDR2 SASEGT. V dropped 1 base and J dropped 6 bases, with 9 bases sitting between them. The CDR3 is 13 residues long. DNA of the CDR3: TGTGCCAGCAGTGAAGTGTACAGGTCTGAAGCTTTCTTT. Its protein product is CASSEVYRSEAFF.

The V call is TRBV10-2, the J call TRBJ2-7; 9 bases are shared with TRBD1. With 3 bases clipped from V and 3 bases from J, the junction kept 3 bases outside the gene matches. CDR3 size: 14 residues. CDR1 and CDR2 from the germline V gene are WSHSY and SAAADI. CDR3 bases: TGCGCCAGCAGTGACGGGACAGGGCACTACGAGCAGTACTTC. As protein: CASSDGTGHYEQYF.

This chain links TRBV30 with TRBJ1-5; TRBD1 might be the D (5 bases). There are 15 residues in the CDR3. The V end lost 2 bases, the J end lost 1 base, and 12 bases lay between the germline ends. From germline, CDR1 is GTSNPN and CDR2 SVGIG (reference sequence). Here the CDR3 DNA reads TGTGCCTGGAGTTCCCCAGGGACGAGCAATCAGCCCCAGCATTTT. Translated: CAWSSPGTSNQPQHF.

The CDR3 sequence is CASSLGTGEKLFF. CDR3 in DNA: TGTGCCAGCAGCCTTGGGACAGGGGAAAAACTGTTTTTT. The chain links TRBV7-3 to TRBJ1-4, with 9 bases identical to TRBD1. There are 13 residues in the CDR3. J was trimmed by 8 bases and V by 5 bases; bases with no gene match: 3. Germline values: CDR1 SGHTA, CDR2 FQGTGA.

The chain links TRBV9 to TRBJ1-1; D uncertain. This CDR3 region has 16 residues. The V end lost 1 base, the J end lost 1 base, and 14 bases lay between the germline ends. Germline V CDR1 and CDR2: SGDLS, YYNGEE. CDR3 region: CASSVFPGEENTEAFF. DNA for the CDR3: TGTGCCAGCAGCGTATTCCCGGGAGAGGAGAACACTGAAGCTTTCTTT.

This chain connects TRBV12-2 to TRBJ2-3; the listed D gene, TRBD1, was not tested against the DNA. TRBV12-2 is listed as a pseudogene. This CDR3 has 16 residues. The CDR3 protein is CASRLGVGTGQATQYF. In nucleotides, the CDR3 is TGTGCAAGTCGCTTAGGAGTTGGGACAGGTCAAGCTACGCAGTATTTT.

The chain combines TRBV10-3 with TRBJ2-1; the match to TRBD2 covers 13 bases. The CDR3 is 15 residues long. Germline V gene data show CDR1 as ENHRY and CDR2 as SYGVKD. The V segment lost 4 bases and the J segment 9 bases; nucleotides outside the gene matches: 6. CDR3 residues: CAISATSGGAVEQFF. Here the CDR3 DNA reads TGTGCCATCAGTGCAACTAGCGGGGGGGCGGTTGAGCAGTTCTTC.

CDR3 residues: CASSELRDQFF. The CDR3 nucleotides are TGTGCCAGCAGTGAATTGCGGGACCAGTTCTTC. The chain joins TRBV2 to TRBJ2-1, with D possibly being TRBD2 (6 bases). Germline values: CDR1 SNHLY, CDR2 FYNNEI. V was cut by 2 bases and J by 13 bases, with 9 bases left in between. The CDR3 extends over 11 amino acids.

This clone was picked up one time. This chain joins TRBV19 and TRBJ1-6; tentative D call: TRBD1 (5 bases). V was clipped by 5 bases and J by 7 bases, with 15 bases between them. The CDR3 has 15 amino acids. Germline CDR1 is LNHDA and CDR2 is SQIVND (reference sequence). CDR3 residues: CASSLSGAPNSPLHF. CDR3 nucleotide sequence: TGTGCCAGTAGTTTGTCCGGGGCCCCGAATTCACCCCTCCACTTT. The full variable domain, with the rest looked up from reference TRBV19 and TRBJ1-6, is DGGITQSPKYLFRKEGQNVTLSCEQNLNHDAMYWYRQDPGQGLRLIYYSQIVNDFQKGDIAEGYSVSREKKESFPLTVTSAQKNPTAFYLCASSLSGAPNSPLHFGNGTRLTVT.

With regard to this clone: At one of its ends the junction is not consistent with the germline gene, which may arise from a read error. The V and J genes are TRBV28 and TRBJ2-1; D might be TRBD2 (6 bases). The CDR3 consists of 15 residues. Germline assignment: CDR1 MDHEN and CDR2 SYDVKM. The CDR3, as DNA: TGTGCCAGCAGCGGAACATTCGGGCGGGACTTGTCCCTAATCTTC. Its protein product is CASSGTFGRDLSLIF.

The chain carries TRBV6-2 or TRBV6-3 and TRBJ2-1, with TRBD1 matching over 7 bases. This CDR3 has 15 residues. Germline CDR1 and CDR2: MNHEY and SVGEGT. The ends lost 6 bases at V and 7 bases at J; junction bases unmatched: 12. The CDR3 protein is CASSQRRDRTNEQFF. For the CDR3, the DNA is TGTGCCAGCAGCCAACGCCGGGACAGAACTAATGAGCAGTTCTTC.

The gene calls are TRBV7-2 and TRBJ1-3; D is possibly TRBD1 (5 bases). In germline, CDR1 is SGHTA, CDR2 FQGNSA. V lost 1 base, J lost 4 bases, and 8 bases lay in between. The CDR3 is 14 amino acids. The CDR3 region is CASSLGTTGNTIYF. For the CDR3, the DNA is TGTGCCAGCAGCTTAGGGACAACGGGAAACACCATATATTTT. Complete variable domain (other parts from reference TRBV7-2 and TRBJ1-3): GAGVSQSPSNKVTEKGKDVELRCDPISGHTALYWYRQSLGQGLEFLIYFQGNSAPDKSGLPSDRFSAERTGGSVSTLTIQRTQQEDSAVYLCASSLGTTGNTIYFGEGSWLTVV.

The V gene is TRBV27, the J gene TRBJ2-3, with D perhaps TRBD2 (7 bases). V lost 6 bases and J 4 bases, leaving 23 bases between the germline ends. CDR1 and CDR2 from the germline V gene are MNHEY and SMNVEV (reference sequence). The CDR3 length is 17 residues. The CDR3 loop is CASSPPGGAVKADTQYF. CDR3 nucleotides: TGTGCCAGCAGCCCCCCTGGGGGGGCGGTGAAGGCAGATACGCAGTATTTT.

The CDR3 bases are TGTGCCAGCAGCATTTCCTGCCAGCCCCAGCATTTT. It is translated as CASSISCQPQHF. This chain uses TRBV21-1 with TRBJ1-5. TRBV21-1 is a known pseudogene. The CDR3 extends over 12 amino acids.

The chain combines TRBV19 with TRBJ1-5; possible D gene TRBD1, 5 bases. Trimming took off 2 bases at V and 5 bases at J, with 16 bases between the two ends. CDR3 length: 16 residues. Germline-derived CDR1 and CDR2 are LNHDA and SQIVND (reference sequence). CDR3 bases: TGTGCCAGTAGTATAACCGGGGGGGGAGCGGATCAGCCCCAGCATTTT. It specifies CASSITGGGADQPQHF.

In its sample, this clone was seen once. This chain joins TRBV4-1 and TRBJ2-1; D may be TRBD1 or TRBD2 (5 bases each). The V end was cut by 2 bases, the J end by 0 bases, with 17 bases between. CDR3 size: 18 residues. CDR1 and CDR2 (germline): MGHRA, YSYEKL. CDR3: CASSQTLGPTSSYNEQFF. The CDR3 coding sequence is TGCGCCAGCAGCCAAACCCTGGGACCTACAAGCTCCTACAATGAGCAGTTCTTC.

V and J are TRBV7-6 and TRBJ2-7; 8 nucleotides align to TRBD1. The V gene end was trimmed by 6 bases and the J gene end by 3 bases; junction bases not matched to a gene: 4. The CDR3 length is 13 residues. CDR1 is SGHVS, CDR2 FNYEAQ, per germline. This CDR3 reads CASSTGQVYEQYF. The CDR3 DNA sequence: TGTGCCAGCAGTACGGGACAGGTCTACGAGCAGTACTTC. Full variable domain (outside the CDR3, taken from reference TRBV7-6 and TRBJ2-7): GAGVSQSPRYKVTKRGQDVALRCDPISGHVSLYWYRQALGQGPEFLTYFNYEAQQDKSGLPNDRFSAERPEGSISTLTIQRTEQRDSAMYRCASSTGQVYEQYFGPGTRLTVT.

This rearrangement joins TRBV2 to TRBJ1-6, with D unresolved. This CDR3 comprises 12 residues. The germline V and J ends were trimmed by 9 bases and 6 bases, with 9 bases remaining between them. Looked up from germline, CDR1 is SNHLY and CDR2 is FYNNEI. CDR3 loop: CASRHPNSPLHF. In nucleotides, the CDR3 is TGTGCCAGTAGACACCCTAATTCACCCCTCCACTTT. The variable domain in full, completed from reference TRBV2 and TRBJ1-6, reads EPEVTQTPSHQVTQMGQEVILRCVPISNHLYFYWYRQILGQKVEFLVSFYNNEISEKSEIFDDQFSVERPDGSNFTLKIRSTKLEDSAMYFCASRHPNSPLHFGNGTRLTVT.

V gene TRBV27 combines with J gene TRBJ2-5; TRBD2 might be the D (5 bases). Trimming removed 2 bases at V and 2 bases at J, with 15 bases between. CDR1 is MNHEY, CDR2 SMNVEV, per germline (reference sequence). This CDR3 spans 16 amino acids. The CDR3 DNA sequence: TGTGCCAGCAGTTTAGGCTATGGGCTAGCTCAAGAGACCCAGTACTTC. This sequence encodes CASSLGYGLAQETQYF.

The genes are TRBV6-2 or TRBV6-3 and TRBJ2-1; 9 bases match TRBD1. Germline V gene sequence: CDR1 MNHEY, CDR2 SVGEGT. V trimming: 2 bases; J trimming: 3 bases; junction bases outside the gene matches: 8. This CDR3 is built from 17 residues. CDR3 loop: CASSYGGDRAYYNEQFF. The DNA for the CDR3 is TGTGCCAGCAGTTACGGGGGGGACAGGGCCTACTACAATGAGCAGTTCTTC.

The chain joins TRBV7-9 to TRBJ2-7; no firm D call. The CDR3 extends over 13 amino acids. Trimming took off 1 base at V and 11 bases at J, with 15 bases between the two ends. CDR1 and CDR2 (germline): SEHNR, FQNEAQ (reference sequence). Here the CDR3 reads CASSLDPRIKEYF. Here the CDR3 DNA reads TGTGCCAGCAGCTTAGACCCCCGGATAAAAGAGTACTTC.

The chain joins TRBV5-6 to TRBJ1-1; weak D call: TRBD1 (5 bases). This CDR3 has 13 residues. The ends were cut back, 0 bases at V and 11 bases at J, with 14 bases in the middle. Germline CDR1 reads SGHDT; CDR2 reads YYEEEE. The CDR3 here is CASSLAGGIRAFF. In DNA form, the CDR3 reads TGTGCCAGCAGCTTGGCGGGGGGGATTAGGGCTTTCTTT.

To note about this clone: Other DNA sequences from this sample encode an identical CDR3 as well. This sequence joins TRBV3-1 (or the pseudogene TRBV3-2) and TRBJ1-1; D not certain. Germline CDR1 and CDR2: LGHDT and YNNKEL (reference sequence). This CDR3 is 13 amino acids long. V was clipped by 1 base and J by 1 base, with 4 bases between them. The CDR3: CASSQGRNTEAFF. The CDR3 DNA is TGTGCCAGCAGCCAAGGGCGGAACACTGAAGCTTTCTTT.

This rearrangement joins TRBV11-2 to TRBJ1-1; D call uncertain. The CDR3 has 12 amino acids. Germline CDR1 is SGHAT and CDR2 is FQNNGV. The V gene lost 0 bases and the J gene lost 11 bases, with 10 bases spanning the gap. The chain's CDR3 is CASSLDGDGAFF. The CDR3 DNA is TGTGCCAGCAGCTTAGATGGGGATGGGGCTTTCTTT.

This clone was seen only once. The rearrangement links TRBV18 to TRBJ2-7, with TRBD1 matching 8 bases. CDR3 length: 14 residues. The germline V gene has CDR1 KGHSH and CDR2 LQKENI. After removal of 2 bases from V and 2 bases from J, the junction contained 2 bases not matched to a gene. The CDR3 DNA is TGTGCCAGCTCACCAACACAGGGGGCCTACGAGCAGTACTTC. Encoded protein: CASSPTQGAYEQYF.

The chain has TRBV21-1 and TRBJ1-5. TRBV21-1 constitutes a pseudogene. CDR3 length equals 13 residues. The CDR3, as DNA: TGTGCCAGCAGCTCGGAGGGGATGCAGCCCCAGCATTTT. The encoded protein is CASSSEGMQPQHF.